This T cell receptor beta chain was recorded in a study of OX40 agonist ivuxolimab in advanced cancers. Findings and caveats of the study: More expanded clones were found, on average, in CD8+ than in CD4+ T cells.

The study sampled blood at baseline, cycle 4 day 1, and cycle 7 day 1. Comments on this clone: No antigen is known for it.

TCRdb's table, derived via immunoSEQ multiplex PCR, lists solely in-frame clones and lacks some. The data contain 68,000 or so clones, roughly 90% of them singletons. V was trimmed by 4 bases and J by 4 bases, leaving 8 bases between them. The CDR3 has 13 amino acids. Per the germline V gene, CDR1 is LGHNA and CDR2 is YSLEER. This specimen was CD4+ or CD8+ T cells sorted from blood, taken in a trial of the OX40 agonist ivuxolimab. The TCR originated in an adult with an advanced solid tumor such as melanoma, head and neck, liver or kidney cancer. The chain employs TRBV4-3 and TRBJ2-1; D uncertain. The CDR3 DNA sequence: TGCGCCAGCAGCCGAGAGCATTACAATGAGCAGTTCTTC. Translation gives CASSREHYNEQFF.